This TCR beta chain was recorded in a study of cytomegalovirus exposure and HLA in healthy donors. Across the study: When 350 to 400 donors were genotyped, just over 80% of them were found to fall in the Caucasian-associated ancestry cluster.

Findings and limits, study-wide: As was reported, the HLA-A and HLA-B alleles of most subjects were accurately predicted from TCR beta sequences.

Primers: 60 Vbeta forward and 13 Jbeta reverse. Clones were sequenced by immunoSEQ multiplex PCR, and TCRdb holds only the in-frame ones, with some missing. Here the sample spans about 38,000 clones, approximately 90% being singletons. Germline values: CDR1 ENHRY, CDR2 SYGVKD. The CDR3 is made up of 17 amino acids. V lost 6 bases and J lost 8; bases outside the gene matches: 20. Of note for this clone: Its antigen is not identified.

This clonotype was sampled from a woman in her thirties or forties in good health and CMV-seropositive. The chain recombines TRBV10-3 with TRBJ1-2; 8 bases align to TRBD1. The source material was PBMCs. CDR3: CAIRQQSRDRIDRGYTF. The CDR3 DNA sequence: TGTGCCATCAGACAACAAAGCAGGGACAGGATTGACAGGGGCTACACCTTC.